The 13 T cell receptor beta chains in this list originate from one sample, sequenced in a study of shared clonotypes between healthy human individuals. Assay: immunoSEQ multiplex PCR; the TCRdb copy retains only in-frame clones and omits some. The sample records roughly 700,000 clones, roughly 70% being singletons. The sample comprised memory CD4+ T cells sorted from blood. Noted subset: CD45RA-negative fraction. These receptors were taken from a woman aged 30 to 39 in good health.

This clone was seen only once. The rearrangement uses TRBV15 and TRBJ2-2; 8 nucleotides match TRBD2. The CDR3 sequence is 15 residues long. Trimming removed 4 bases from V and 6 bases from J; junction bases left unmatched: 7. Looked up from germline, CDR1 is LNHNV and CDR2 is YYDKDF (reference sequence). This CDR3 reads CATSTASGQSGELFF. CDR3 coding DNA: TGTGCCACCAGCACCGCTAGCGGGCAGTCCGGGGAGCTGTTTTTT. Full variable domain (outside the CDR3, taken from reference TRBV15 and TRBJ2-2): DAMVIQNPRYQVTQFGKPVTLSCSQTLNHNVMYWYQQKSSQAPKLLFHYYDKDFNNEADTPDNFQSRRPNTSFCFLDIRSPGLGDTAMYLCATSTASGQSGELFFGEGSRLTVL.

The CDR3 loop reads CASSLVGRPFRYEQYF. In nucleotides, the CDR3 is TGTGCCAGCAGTTTAGTGGGCAGGCCCTTTCGGTACGAGCAGTACTTC. This chain uses TRBV27 with TRBJ2-7, with D unclear. V gave up 2 bases and J gave up 4 bases, with 18 bases separating them. CDR1 is MNHEY and CDR2 is SMNVEV in the germline V gene (reference sequence). The CDR3 runs to 16 residues.

CDR3 DNA: TGTGCCAGCAGCGTTCAGACAGGGAGATTTCAAGAGACCCAGTACTTC. It codes for CASSVQTGRFQETQYF. This chain joins TRBV9 and TRBJ2-5; 7 nucleotides line up with TRBD1. CDR1 is SGDLS, CDR2 YYNGEE, per germline. J lost 2 bases, V lost 2 bases, and 9 bases had no gene match. The CDR3 length is 16 residues.

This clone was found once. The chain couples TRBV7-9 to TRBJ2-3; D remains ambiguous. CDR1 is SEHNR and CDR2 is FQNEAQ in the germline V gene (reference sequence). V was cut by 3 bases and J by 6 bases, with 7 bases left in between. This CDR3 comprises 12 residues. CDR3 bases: TGTGCCAGCAGCTTTGTGTCCGATACGCAGTATTTT. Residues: CASSFVSDTQYF.

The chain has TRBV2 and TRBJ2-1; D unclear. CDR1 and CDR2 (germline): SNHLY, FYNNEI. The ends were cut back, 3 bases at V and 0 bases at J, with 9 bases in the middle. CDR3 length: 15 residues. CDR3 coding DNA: TGTGCCAGCAGTGAGGGCACGTACTCCTACAATGAGCAGTTCTTC. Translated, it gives CASSEGTYSYNEQFF.

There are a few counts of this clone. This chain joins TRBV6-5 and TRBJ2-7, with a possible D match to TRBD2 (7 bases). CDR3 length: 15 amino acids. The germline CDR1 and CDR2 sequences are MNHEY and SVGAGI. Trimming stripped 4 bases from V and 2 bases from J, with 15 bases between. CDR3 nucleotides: TGTGCCAGCAGTTGGGGAGGGGGACAACCCTACGAGCAGTACTTC. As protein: CASSWGGGQPYEQYF.

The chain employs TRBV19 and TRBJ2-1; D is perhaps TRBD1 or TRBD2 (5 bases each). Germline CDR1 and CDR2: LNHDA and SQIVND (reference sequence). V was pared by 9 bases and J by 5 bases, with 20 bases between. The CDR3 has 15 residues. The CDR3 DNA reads TGTGCCAGCAAAAACAGTCAAAGAGGGGACAATGAGCAGTTCTTC. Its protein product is CASKNSQRGDNEQFF.

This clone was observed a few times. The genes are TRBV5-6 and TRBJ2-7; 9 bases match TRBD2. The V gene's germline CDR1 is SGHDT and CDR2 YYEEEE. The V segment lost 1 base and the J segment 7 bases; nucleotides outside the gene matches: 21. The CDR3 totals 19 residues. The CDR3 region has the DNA TGTGCCAGCAGCTTGAGGGCTGGAGTTGCGGGAGGGCCTTATGGGGAGCAGTACTTC. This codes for CASSLRAGVAGGPYGEQYF.

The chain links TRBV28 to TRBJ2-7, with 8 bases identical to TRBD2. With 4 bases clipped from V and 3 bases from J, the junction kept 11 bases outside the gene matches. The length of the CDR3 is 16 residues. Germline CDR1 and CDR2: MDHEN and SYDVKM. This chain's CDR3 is CASSSSRRGGLYEQYF. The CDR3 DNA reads TGTGCCAGCAGTTCGTCCCGTCGGGGGGGGCTCTACGAGCAGTACTTC. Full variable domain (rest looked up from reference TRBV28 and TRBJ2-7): DVKVTQSSRYLVKRTGEKVFLECVQDMDHENMFWYRQDPGLGLRLIYFSYDVKMKEKGDIPEGYSVSREKKERFSLILESASTNQTSMYLCASSSSRRGGLYEQYFGPGTRLTVT.

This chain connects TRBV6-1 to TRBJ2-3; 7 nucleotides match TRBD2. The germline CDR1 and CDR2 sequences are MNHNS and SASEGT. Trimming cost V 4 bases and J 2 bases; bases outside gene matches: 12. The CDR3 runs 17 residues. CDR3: CASSATKAGSHTDTQYF. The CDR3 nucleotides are TGTGCCAGCAGTGCGACCAAAGCGGGATCCCACACAGATACGCAGTATTTT.

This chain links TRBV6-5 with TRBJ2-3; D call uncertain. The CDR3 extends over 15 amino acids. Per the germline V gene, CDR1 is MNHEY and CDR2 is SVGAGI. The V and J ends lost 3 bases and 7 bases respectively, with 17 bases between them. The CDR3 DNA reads TGTGCCAGCAGTTATTCCAGGATTTTCGAGTATACGCAGTATTTT. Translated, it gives CASSYSRIFEYTQYF.

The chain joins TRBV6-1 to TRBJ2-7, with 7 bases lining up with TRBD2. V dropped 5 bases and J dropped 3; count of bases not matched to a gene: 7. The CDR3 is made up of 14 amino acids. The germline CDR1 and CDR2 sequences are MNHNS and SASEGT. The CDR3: CASSQRGRDYEQYF. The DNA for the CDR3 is TGTGCCAGCAGTCAGCGGGGCAGGGACTACGAGCAGTACTTC.

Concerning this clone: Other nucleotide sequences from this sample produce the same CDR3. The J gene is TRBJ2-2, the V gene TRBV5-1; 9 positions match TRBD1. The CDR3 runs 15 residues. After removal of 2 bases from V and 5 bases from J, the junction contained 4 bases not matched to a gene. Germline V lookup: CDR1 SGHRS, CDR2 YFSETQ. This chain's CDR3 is CASSFRDRVTGELFF. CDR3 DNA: TGCGCCAGCAGCTTTCGGGACAGGGTAACCGGGGAGCTGTTTTTT.